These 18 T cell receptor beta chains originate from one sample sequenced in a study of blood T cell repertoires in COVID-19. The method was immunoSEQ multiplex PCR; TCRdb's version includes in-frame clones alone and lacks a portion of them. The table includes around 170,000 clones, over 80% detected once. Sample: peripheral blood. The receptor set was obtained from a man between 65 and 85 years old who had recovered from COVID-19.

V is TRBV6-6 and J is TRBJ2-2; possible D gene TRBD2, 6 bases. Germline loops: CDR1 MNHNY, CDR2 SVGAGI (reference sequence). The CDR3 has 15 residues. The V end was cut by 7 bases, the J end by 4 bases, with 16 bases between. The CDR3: CASMGLPYPTGELFF. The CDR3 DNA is TGTGCCAGCATGGGACTCCCCTATCCCACCGGGGAGCTGTTTTTT.

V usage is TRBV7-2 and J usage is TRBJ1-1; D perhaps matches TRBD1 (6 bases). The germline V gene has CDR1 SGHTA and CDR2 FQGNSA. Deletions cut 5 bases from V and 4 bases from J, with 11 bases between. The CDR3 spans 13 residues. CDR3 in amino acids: CASSVTGTTEAFF. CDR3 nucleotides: TGTGCCAGCAGCGTAACAGGGACCACTGAAGCTTTCTTT. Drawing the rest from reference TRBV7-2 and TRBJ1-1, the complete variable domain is GAGVSQSPSNKVTEKGKDVELRCDPISGHTALYWYRQSLGQGLEFLIYFQGNSAPDKSGLPSDRFSAERTGGSVSTLTIQRTQQEDSAVYLCASSVTGTTEAFFGQGTRLTVV.

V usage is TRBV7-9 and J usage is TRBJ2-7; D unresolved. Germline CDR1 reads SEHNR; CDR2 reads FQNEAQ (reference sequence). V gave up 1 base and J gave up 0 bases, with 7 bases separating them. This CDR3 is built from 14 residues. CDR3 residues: CASSLGRSSYEQYF. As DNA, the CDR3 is TGTGCCAGCAGCTTAGGTCGGTCCTCCTACGAGCAGTACTTC.

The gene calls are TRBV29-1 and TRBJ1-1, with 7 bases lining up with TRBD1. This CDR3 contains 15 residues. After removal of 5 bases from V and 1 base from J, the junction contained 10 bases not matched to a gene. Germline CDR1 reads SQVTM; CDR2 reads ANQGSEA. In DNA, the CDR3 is TGCAGCGTTCGAGGGGCGGGACAGCCGAACACTGAAGCTTTCTTT. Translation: CSVRGAGQPNTEAFF.

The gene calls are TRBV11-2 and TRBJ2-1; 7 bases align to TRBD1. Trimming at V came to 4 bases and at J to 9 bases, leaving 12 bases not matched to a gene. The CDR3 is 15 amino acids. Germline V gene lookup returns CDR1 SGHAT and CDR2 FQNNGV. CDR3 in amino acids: CASSSTPEGASEQFF. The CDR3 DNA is TGTGCCAGCAGCTCGACCCCAGAGGGGGCGAGTGAGCAGTTCTTC.

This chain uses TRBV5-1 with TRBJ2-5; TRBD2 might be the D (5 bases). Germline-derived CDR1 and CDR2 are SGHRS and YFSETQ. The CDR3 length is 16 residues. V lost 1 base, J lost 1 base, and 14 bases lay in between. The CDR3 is CASSLRGSAGQETQYF. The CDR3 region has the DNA TGCGCCAGCAGCTTGAGAGGGAGCGCGGGCCAAGAGACCCAGTACTTC.

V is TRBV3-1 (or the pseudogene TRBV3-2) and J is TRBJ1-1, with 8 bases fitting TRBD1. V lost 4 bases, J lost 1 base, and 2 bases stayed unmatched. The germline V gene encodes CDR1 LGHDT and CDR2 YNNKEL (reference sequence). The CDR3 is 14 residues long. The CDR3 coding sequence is TGTGCCAGCAGCCCAGACAGGGGGAACACTGAAGCTTTCTTT. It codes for CASSPDRGNTEAFF.

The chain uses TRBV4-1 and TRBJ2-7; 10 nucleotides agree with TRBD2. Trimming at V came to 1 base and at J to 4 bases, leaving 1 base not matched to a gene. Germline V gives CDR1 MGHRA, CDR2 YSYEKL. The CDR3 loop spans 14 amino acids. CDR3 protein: CASSQASGSYEQYF. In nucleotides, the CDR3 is TGCGCCAGCAGCCAAGCTAGCGGGAGTTACGAGCAGTACTTC.

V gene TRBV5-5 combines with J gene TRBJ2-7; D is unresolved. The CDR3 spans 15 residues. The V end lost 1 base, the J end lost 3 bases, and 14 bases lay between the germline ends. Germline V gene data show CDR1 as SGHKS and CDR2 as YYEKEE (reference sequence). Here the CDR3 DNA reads TGTGCCAGCAGCTTGTTTACAGATCTCATCTACGAGCAGTACTTC. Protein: CASSLFTDLIYEQYF.

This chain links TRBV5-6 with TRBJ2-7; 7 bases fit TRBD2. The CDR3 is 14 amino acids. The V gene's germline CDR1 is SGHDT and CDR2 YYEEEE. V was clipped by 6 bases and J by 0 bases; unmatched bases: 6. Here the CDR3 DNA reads TGTGCCAGCACCCTCGGGGAGGGCTCCTACGAGCAGTACTTC. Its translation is CASTLGEGSYEQYF.

CDR3 region: CASSQVVGQGTQEQYF. CDR3 sequence (DNA): TGTGCCAGCAGCCAAGTGGTGGGACAGGGGACTCAAGAGCAGTACTTC. The rearrangement joins TRBV3-1 (or the pseudogene TRBV3-2) to TRBJ2-7; 10 nucleotides agree with TRBD1. This CDR3 comprises 16 residues. The germline V gene encodes CDR1 LGHDT and CDR2 YNNKEL (reference sequence). Unmatched junction bases numbered 10, after V lost 1 base and J lost 7 bases.

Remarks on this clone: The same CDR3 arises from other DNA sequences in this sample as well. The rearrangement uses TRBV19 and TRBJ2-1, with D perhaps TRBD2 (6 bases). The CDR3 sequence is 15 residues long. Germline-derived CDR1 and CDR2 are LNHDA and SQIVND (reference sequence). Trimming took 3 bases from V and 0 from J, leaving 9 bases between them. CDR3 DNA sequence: TGTGCCAGTAGTATTGCGGGAAGCTCCTACAATGAGCAGTTCTTC. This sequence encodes CASSIAGSSYNEQFF.

In DNA form, the CDR3 reads TGTGCCAGCAGTTTATCAGACAGGACCACTGAAGCTTTCTTT. As protein: CASSLSDRTTEAFF. This rearrangement joins TRBV28 to TRBJ1-1; perhaps TRBD1 as D (6 bases). The CDR3 consists of 14 residues. Trimming cost V 1 base and J 4 bases, with 10 bases left between them. Germline values: CDR1 MDHEN, CDR2 SYDVKM.

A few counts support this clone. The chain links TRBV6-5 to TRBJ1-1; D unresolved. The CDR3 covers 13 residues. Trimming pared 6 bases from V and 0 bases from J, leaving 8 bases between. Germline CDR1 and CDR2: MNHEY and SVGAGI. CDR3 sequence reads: CASRQTLNTEAFF. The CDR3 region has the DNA TGTGCCAGCAGACAGACACTGAACACTGAAGCTTTCTTT.

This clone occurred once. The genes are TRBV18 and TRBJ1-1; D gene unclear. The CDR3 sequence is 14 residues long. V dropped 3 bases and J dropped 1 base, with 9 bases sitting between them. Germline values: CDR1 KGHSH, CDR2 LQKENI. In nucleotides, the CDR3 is TGTGCCAGCTCACCCCCCGGTGGGAACACTGAAGCTTTCTTT. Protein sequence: CASSPPGGNTEAFF.

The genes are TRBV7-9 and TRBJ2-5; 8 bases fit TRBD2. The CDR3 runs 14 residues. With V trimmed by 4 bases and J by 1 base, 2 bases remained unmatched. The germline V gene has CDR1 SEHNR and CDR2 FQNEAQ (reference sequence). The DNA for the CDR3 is TGTGCCAGCAGCTCGGGACTAGTCCAAGAGACCCAGTACTTC. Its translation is CASSSGLVQETQYF.

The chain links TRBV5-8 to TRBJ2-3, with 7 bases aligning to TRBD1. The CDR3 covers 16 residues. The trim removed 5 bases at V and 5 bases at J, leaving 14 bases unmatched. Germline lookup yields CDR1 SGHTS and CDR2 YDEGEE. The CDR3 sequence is CASSFPDRNVRDTQYF. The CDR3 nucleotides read TGTGCCAGCAGTTTTCCGGACAGGAACGTCCGAGATACGCAGTATTTT.

As DNA, the CDR3 is TGTGCCAGCAGCTTAGATGGGCAGATCTATGGCTACACCTTC. This gives the protein CASSLDGQIYGYTF. This chain joins TRBV11-2 and TRBJ1-2; no definite D call. The CDR3 is made up of 14 amino acids. Germline CDR1 SGHAT, CDR2 FQNNGV. Trimming took off 0 bases at V and 4 bases at J, with 9 bases between the two ends.